This T cell receptor beta chain was identified in a study of blood T cell repertoires in COVID-19. The V and J ends lost 7 bases and 5 bases respectively, with 10 bases between them. The germline gives CDR1 KGHDR, CDR2 SFDVKD. This CDR3 comprises 13 residues. TCRdb keeps only in-frame clones here, not all; method: immunoSEQ multiplex PCR. The top ten hold around 2.3% of the sample, which has approximately 140,000 clones, around 89% seen once. V usage is TRBV24-1 and J usage is TRBJ2-2; tentative D call: TRBD2 (5 bases). Sequenced material: peripheral blood. This TCR came from a human donor with COVID-19, enrolled during active disease. The donor label of this sample is uncertain. CDR3 protein: CATSPGMTGELFF. The CDR3 bases are TGTGCCACCAGCCCGGGAATGACCGGGGAGCTGTTTTTT.